This section outlines one T cell receptor (beta chain) sequence together with its context. Its antigen is as yet unknown. The authors distributed each subset's genomic DNA evenly over several immunoSEQ plates. Each sorted subset replicate got 200 ng genomic DNA, around 29,000 genomes. The repertoire was sequenced with immunoSEQ multiplex PCR; TCRdb's copy has only in-frame clones and lacks some. The repertoire holds roughly 2.5 million clones, with 85% to 95% as singletons. This record comes from a study of shared clonotypes between healthy human individuals. Regarding the study as a whole: Compared with clonotypes that all four donors shared, non-shared clonotypes had lower generation probabilities.

Source material: naive CD4+ T cells sorted from blood. Subset reported: CD45RA+ positively selected. This clonotype was sampled from a man aged 18 to 30 in good health.

The CDR3 spells CASSLARERNTQYF. The CDR3 DNA sequence: TGTGCCAGCAGCTTAGCACGGGAGAGGAATACGCAGTATTTT. V is TRBV7-9 and J is TRBJ2-3; D might be TRBD2 (6 bases). This CDR3 contains 14 residues. Per germline, CDR1 SEHNR and CDR2 FQNEAQ (reference sequence). The V gene lost 0 bases and the J gene lost 7 bases, with 11 bases spanning the gap.